The sequence of this T cell receptor (beta chain) was determined in a study of blood T cell repertoires in COVID-19. V dropped 4 bases and J dropped 0 bases, with 19 bases sitting between them. This CDR3 has 18 residues. How the authors handled the data: Reference gene primer amplification in the assay estimated nucleated cell counts. Repertoires were generated with immunoSEQ multiplex PCR, while TCRdb's copy carries only in-frame clones and drops some. V and J calls and clone size are as listed in that table; D and trimming were resolved from the DNA. The profile shows just over 150,000 clones, around 85% of them singletons.

The sequence came from a woman aged 70-85 years with acute or convalescent COVID-19. The chain combines TRBV23-1 with TRBJ1-5; D possibly corresponds to TRBD1 (5 bases). TRBV23-1 is reported as an ORF; its role is uncertain. The specimen was peripheral blood. The CDR3 protein is CASSLKGREIYSNQPQHF. Here the CDR3 DNA reads TGCGCCAGCAGTCTAAAGGGACGGGAGATTTATAGCAATCAGCCCCAGCATTTT.